These 25 T cell receptor beta chains were sequenced from one sample in a study of Ad26.COV2.S vaccination and SARS-CoV-2 variants. TCRdb keeps only in-frame clones here, not all; method: immunoSEQ multiplex PCR. The repertoire has approximately 500,000 clones, 87% of them found once; the top ten carry 9.5% to 15%. Treatment indicated: around 19 received Ad26.COV2.S at low or high dose, single or two shots; a few received placebo; per-sample allocation not given. Sample collection was performed on day 63 after the first vaccine or placebo injection. This specimen consisted of peripheral blood, obtained in a trial of Ad26.COV2.S vaccine versus placebo. Receptors originate from a person between 18 and 60 years old who received the Ad26.COV2.S COVID-19 vaccine or a placebo.

The V gene is TRBV20-1, the J gene TRBJ2-3; D may be TRBD2 (6 bases). Germline-derived CDR1 and CDR2 are DFQATT and SNEGSKA (reference sequence). The CDR3 spans 11 residues. The CDR3 is CKVPGADTQYF. For the CDR3, the DNA is TGCAAGGTCCCGGGGGCAGATACGCAGTATTTT.

This chain uses TRBV11-2 with TRBJ2-7, with D tentatively TRBD2 (6 bases). Germline V gene lookup returns CDR1 SGHAT and CDR2 FQNNGV. V lost 4 bases and J 0 bases, leaving 13 bases between the germline ends. CDR3 length: 15 amino acids. CDR3 sequence: CASSYGGLSSYEQYF. In DNA, the CDR3 is TGTGCCAGCAGCTACGGAGGACTAAGCTCCTACGAGCAGTACTTC.

This clone was counted between two and nine times. The chain is built from TRBV19 and TRBJ1-2, with TRBD1 as a possible D gene (6 bases). This CDR3 has 13 residues. V was clipped by 3 bases and J by 8 bases, with 13 bases between them. Germline lookup yields CDR1 LNHDA and CDR2 SQIVND (reference sequence). The CDR3 sequence: CASSMTGSGGYTF. The CDR3 DNA reads TGTGCCAGTAGTATGACAGGCTCCGGCGGCTACACCTTC.

The CDR3 spells CASSFTSRRGEQFF. The CDR3 DNA follows: TGTGCCAGCAGCTTCACTAGCCGCCGTGGTGAGCAGTTCTTC. V usage is TRBV7-2 and J usage is TRBJ2-1; possible D gene TRBD2, 6 bases. The CDR3 is 14 amino acids. Germline V gives CDR1 SGHTA, CDR2 FQGNSA. V lost 3 bases to trimming and J lost 9 bases, with 15 bases between them. The variable domain in full, with the rest retrieved from reference TRBV7-2 and TRBJ2-1, is GAGVSQSPSNKVTEKGKDVELRCDPISGHTALYWYRQSLGQGLEFLIYFQGNSAPDKSGLPSDRFSAERTGGSVSTLTIQRTQQEDSAVYLCASSFTSRRGEQFFGPGTRLTVL.

This clone was seen once. Its ends do not fully match the called genes, so a read error is possible. This rearrangement joins TRBV7-7 to TRBJ2-7; D is perhaps TRBD2 (6 bases). Looked up from germline, CDR1 is SSHAT and CDR2 is FNYEAQ (reference sequence). There are 14 residues in the CDR3. The CDR3 here is CASIRDSFSYEQYF. The CDR3 nucleotides read TGTGCTAGCATCCGGGACTCCTTCTCCTACGAGCAGTACTTC.

The chain carries TRBV6-1 and TRBJ1-2; a weak D match, TRBD1 (6 bases). Germline assignment: CDR1 MNHNS and CDR2 SASEGT. Trimming cost V 4 bases and J 0 bases, with 21 bases left between them. There are 18 residues in the CDR3. CDR3 sequence (DNA): TGTGCCAGCAGTGCCGACGGACCATGGGACACATCTAACTATGGCTACACCTTC. Translation: CASSADGPWDTSNYGYTF.

This clone was seen only once. The rearrangement joins TRBV2 to TRBJ2-7; tentatively, D is TRBD1 (5 bases). This CDR3 comprises 12 residues. The V end lost 7 bases, the J end lost 6 bases, and 13 bases lay between the germline ends. Germline assignment: CDR1 SNHLY and CDR2 FYNNEI. CDR3 DNA: TGTGCCAGCACGGGCCCCAGGGTCGAGCAGTACTTC. This gives the protein CASTGPRVEQYF. The full variable domain, with the rest looked up from reference TRBV2 and TRBJ2-7, is EPEVTQTPSHQVTQMGQEVILRCVPISNHLYFYWYRQILGQKVEFLVSFYNNEISEKSEIFDDQFSVERPDGSNFTLKIRSTKLEDSAMYFCASTGPRVEQYFGPGTRLTVT.

The CDR3 spells CASGAGQGSADTQYF. As DNA, the CDR3 is TGTGCCAGCGGGGCGGGACAGGGAAGCGCAGATACGCAGTATTTT. The V and J genes are TRBV7-2 and TRBJ2-3, with 9 nucleotides matching TRBD1. Germline loops: CDR1 SGHTA, CDR2 FQGNSA. Losses at the gene ends were 8 bases for V and 4 bases for J; bases not matched to a gene: 10. CDR3 size: 15 residues.

The genes are TRBV28 and TRBJ2-7; no reliable D call. Trimming left V 7 bases short and J 7 bases short, with 20 bases between. The CDR3 length is 14 residues. Germline assignment: CDR1 MDHEN and CDR2 SYDVKM. The CDR3 sequence: CASTTDRTVREQYF. As DNA, the CDR3 is TGTGCCAGCACCACCGATAGAACAGTTAGGGAGCAGTACTTC.

The chain recombines TRBV7-2 with TRBJ2-5, with a possible D match to TRBD1 (6 bases). Germline lookup yields CDR1 SGHTA and CDR2 FQGNSA. The CDR3 loop spans 15 amino acids. V shed 6 bases and J shed 0 bases, with 14 bases lying between them. The CDR3 nucleotides are TGTGCCAGCAGTTCCACGACAGGTTACCAAGAGACCCAGTACTTC. Protein: CASSSTTGYQETQYF.

The CDR3 is CASSVARQGYEQYF. Written as DNA, the CDR3 is TGTGCCAGCAGCGTCGCTCGTCAGGGCTACGAGCAGTACTTC. V is TRBV9 and J is TRBJ2-7; D perhaps matches TRBD1 (5 bases). CDR3 length equals 14 residues. The germline gives CDR1 SGDLS, CDR2 YYNGEE. V was cut by 2 bases and J by 3 bases, with 12 bases left in between. The full variable domain, with the rest looked up from reference TRBV9 and TRBJ2-7, is DSGVTQTPKHLITATGQRVTLRCSPRSGDLSVYWYQQSLDQGLQFLIQYYNGEERAKGNILERFSAQQFPDLHSELNLSSLELGDSALYFCASSVARQGYEQYFGPGTRLTVT.

The J gene is TRBJ2-1, the V gene TRBV5-1; no reliable D call. V lost 0 bases to trimming and J lost 7 bases, with 14 bases between them. Germline CDR1 and CDR2: SGHRS and YFSETQ. The CDR3 spans 15 residues. The CDR3 here is CASSLGVVSKNEQFF. The CDR3 DNA reads TGCGCCAGCAGCTTGGGAGTGGTTAGCAAAAATGAGCAGTTCTTC.

The rearrangement joins TRBV9 to TRBJ2-1, with TRBD2 matching over 9 bases. J was trimmed by 3 bases and V by 4 bases; bases with no gene match: 8. CDR3 length equals 16 residues. In germline, CDR1 is SGDLS, CDR2 YYNGEE. The CDR3 here is CASSIQREVFYNEQFF. The DNA of the CDR3 is TGTGCCAGCAGCATTCAGCGGGAGGTGTTCTACAATGAGCAGTTCTTC.

This chain uses TRBV4-2 with TRBJ1-2; no definite D call. Germline loops: CDR1 LGHNA, CDR2 YNFKEQ. This CDR3 spans 16 amino acids. With 0 bases removed from V and 4 bases from J, the gap between germline ends came to 15 bases. CDR3 DNA: TGTGCCAGCAGCCAAGAGGATAGATCAGACCCCTATGGCTACACCTTC. Amino acids: CASSQEDRSDPYGYTF.

V and J are TRBV13 and TRBJ2-2, with TRBD2 identical over 7 bases. Germline V CDR1 and CDR2: PRHDT, FYEKMQ (reference sequence). The CDR3 is 16 residues long. V lost 5 bases and J lost 2; bases outside the gene matches: 8. The CDR3 bases are TGTGCCAGCAGCCTGGGGGGACTACCAAACACCGGGGAGCTGTTTTTT. Its translation: CASSLGGLPNTGELFF. Full variable domain (outside the CDR3, taken from reference TRBV13 and TRBJ2-2): AAGVIQSPRHLIKEKRETATLKCYPIPRHDTVYWYQQGPGQDPQFLISFYEKMQSDKGSIPDRFSAQQFSDYHSELNMSSLELGDSALYFCASSLGGLPNTGELFFGEGSRLTVL.

The J gene is TRBJ2-3, the V gene TRBV5-8, with D possibly being TRBD2 (5 bases). V dropped 1 base and J dropped 1 base, with 13 bases sitting between them. This CDR3 spans 16 amino acids. Per germline, CDR1 SGHTS and CDR2 YDEGEE. The CDR3 reads CASSLRLAQRTDTQYF. CDR3 coding DNA: TGTGCCAGCAGCTTGAGGCTAGCTCAGCGCACAGATACGCAGTATTTT. The full variable domain, completed using reference TRBV5-8 and TRBJ2-3, is EAGVTQSPTHLIKTRGQQATLRCSPISGHTSVYWYQQALGLGLQFLLWYDEGEERNRGNFPPRFSGRQFPNYSSELNVNALELEDSALYLCASSLRLAQRTDTQYFGPGTRLTVL.

This chain links TRBV5-1 with TRBJ2-5, with D unclear. The CDR3 runs 14 residues. The V gene lost 0 bases and the J gene lost 5 bases, with 11 bases spanning the gap. Germline V lookup: CDR1 SGHRS, CDR2 YFSETQ. DNA of the CDR3: TGCGCCAGCAGCTTGGAGGCTCGTTCGGAGACCCAGTACTTC. Its protein product is CASSLEARSETQYF.

CDR3 coding DNA: TGTGCCAGCACCAAGGTACCAGAGACCGCACCCCTCCACTTT. It is translated as CASTKVPETAPLHF. This sequence joins TRBV11-1 and TRBJ1-6, with unresolved D. Germline V gene lookup returns CDR1 SGHAT and CDR2 FQDESV (reference sequence). With 7 bases removed from V and 11 bases from J, the gap between germline ends came to 18 bases. This CDR3 region has 14 residues.

V is TRBV19 and J is TRBJ2-1; D gene unclear. Trimming stripped 6 bases from V and 4 bases from J, with 16 bases between. The CDR3 length is 15 residues. Germline values: CDR1 LNHDA, CDR2 SQIVND (reference sequence). The CDR3 spells CASRRRPPIYNEQFF. CDR3 DNA: TGTGCCAGTAGGAGACGGCCGCCTATTTACAATGAGCAGTTCTTC. The complete variable domain, with remaining parts taken from reference TRBV19 and TRBJ2-1, reads DGGITQSPKYLFRKEGQNVTLSCEQNLNHDAMYWYRQDPGQGLRLIYYSQIVNDFQKGDIAEGYSVSREKKESFPLTVTSAQKNPTAFYLCASRRRPPIYNEQFFGPGTRLTVL.

The chain has TRBV14 and TRBJ2-1; the D gene is possibly TRBD2 (6 bases). Between the trimmed V and J ends, which lost 4 bases and 9 bases, there was a span of 16 bases. This CDR3 comprises 14 residues. Germline CDR1 and CDR2: SGHDN and FVKESK. The CDR3 DNA reads TGTGCCAGCAGCCCACTCGGACTATTGACTGAGCAGTTCTTC. It specifies CASSPLGLLTEQFF.

This chain joins TRBV28 and TRBJ2-4; TRBD2 might be the D (7 bases). CDR1 and CDR2 from the germline V gene are MDHEN and SYDVKM. V gave up 6 bases and J gave up 8 bases, with 23 bases separating them. The CDR3 loop spans 16 amino acids. Here the CDR3 reads CASSRGGGPEGDIQYF. Here the CDR3 DNA reads TGTGCCAGCAGCCGTGGCGGGGGCCCGGAGGGGGACATTCAGTACTTC. Full variable domain (remainder filled in from reference TRBV28 and TRBJ2-4): DVKVTQSSRYLVKRTGEKVFLECVQDMDHENMFWYRQDPGLGLRLIYFSYDVKMKEKGDIPEGYSVSREKKERFSLILESASTNQTSMYLCASSRGGGPEGDIQYFGAGTRLSVL.

The V call is TRBV5-4, the J call TRBJ2-1; 9 nucleotides agree with TRBD2. From germline, CDR1 is SGHNT and CDR2 YYREEE (reference sequence). This CDR3 has 17 residues. V gave up 3 bases and J gave up 0 bases; unmatched junction bases: 7. DNA of the CDR3: TGTGCCAGCAGCTACAAGACTAGCGGAAGCTCCTACAATGAGCAGTTCTTC. It codes for CASSYKTSGSSYNEQFF.

The chain combines TRBV28 with TRBJ1-5; 8 nucleotides line up with TRBD1. The CDR3 extends over 15 amino acids. The ends lost 5 bases at V and 7 bases at J; junction bases unmatched: 10. CDR1 and CDR2 (germline): MDHEN, SYDVKM. This CDR3 is CASSPRWQGAQPQHF. The CDR3 DNA sequence: TGTGCCAGCAGTCCCCGGTGGCAGGGGGCACAGCCCCAGCATTTT.

This clone was observed a single time. The chain is built from TRBV24-1 and TRBJ2-2; tentative D call: TRBD1 (5 bases). The CDR3 runs 14 residues. Germline CDR1 KGHDR, CDR2 SFDVKD. V lost 3 bases and J lost 9, with 13 bases in between. The CDR3 sequence: CATSDPRQGRELFF. In DNA form, the CDR3 reads TGTGCCACCAGTGATCCGCGGCAGGGAAGGGAGCTGTTTTTT.

This sequence joins TRBV11-3 and TRBJ2-1; unclear D gene. Germline CDR1 and CDR2: SGHNT and YENEEA. CDR3 size: 12 residues. V was shortened by 1 base and J by 7 bases, with 5 bases between the two germline ends. The DNA for the CDR3 is TGTGCCAGCAGCTTAGTCCGGAATGAGCAGTTCTTC. Translated, it gives CASSLVRNEQFF.